This T cell receptor (beta chain) was retrieved from a study of shared clonotypes between healthy human individuals (dated by TCRdb to 2020 to 2021). Context from the whole study: The cohort comprised a couple of women and a few men aged 18 to 49 years. For each donor, CD4 naive and CD4 memory were each run on three plates, CD8 naive on two plates, and CD8 memory on one plate. The study deeply sequenced blood TCR repertoires of about 5 healthy adults to estimate repertoire size and the extent of clonotype sharing between individuals. Libraries were prepared and TCR repertoires were sequenced by different laboratories using diverse techniques, in order to increase sequencing depth and limit assay-specific biases. Between about 0.94 and 8.9 billion PBMCs per donor were obtained by leukapheresis. The paper's findings and limits, for the study overall: Pairwise subsampling indicated that sequencing depth was expected to affect the degree of clonotype sharing among donors. Estimated clonotype richness was generally larger for naive than for memory subsets. Because the study included only a small number of donors, the genetic and exposure-history diversity represented was limited. Compared with non-shared clonotypes, clonotypes shared by all four sorted-subset donors had higher generation probabilities. Even with the large sequencing depth, rarefaction of the sorted-subset datasets indicated that sequencing was incomplete. Sampling was restricted to blood, and TCR repertoires in tissue are likely to differ from TCR repertoires in blood. Sharing across a few donors was observed for approximately 4.6% of naive CD4, over 3% of naive CD8, roughly 2.3% of memory CD4, and over 0.3% of memory CD8 clonotypes.

CDR1 and CDR2 are read off the germline V gene as SGHTA and FQGNSA. Taken from cysteine to phenylalanine, the CDR3 has 13 residues. The DNA shown is the 39-base CDR3, in frame from base 1. V is clipped by 7 bases and J by 0 bases, and the sequence between their germline boundaries is 8 bases long. Remarks on this clone: Its specific antigen is unknown. One base away there is no much larger clone; base qualities are not given.

The donors were healthy, HIV-negative adults with no recently reported acute infections or vaccinations. Every donor was a Caucasian adult living in Nashville, Tennessee, USA. CD4+ T cells were enriched by magnetic negative selection, after which naive cells were positively selected on CD45RA and the negative fraction was taken as the memory subset. After blood collection by leukapheresis, PBMCs were isolated using Ficoll-Histopaque density gradient centrifugation and then cryopreserved in the vapor phase of liquid nitrogen. Analytical flow cytometry was used to check the purity and quantity of each magnetically sorted T cell population. Genomic DNA was isolated from every sorted fraction and measured by UV absorbance on a Nanodrop 2000c. Using the deep immunoSEQ assay, multiplex PCR amplified TCR CDR3 regions from genomic DNA. Extracted genomic DNA from each cell subset was spread evenly across all wells of several immunoSEQ 96-well plates, with each plate serving as a replicate. For sorted subsets, each replicate PCR was loaded with roughly 200 ng genomic DNA, equivalent to 25,000 to 35,000 T cell genomes. The purified libraries were quantified using a Qubit 3.0 fluorometer, sized with a Bioanalyzer 2100, and then quantified again using the KAPA Library Quantification kit. A separate single-read 150-cycle Illumina NextSeq 550 flow cell was used to sequence each immunoSEQ 96-well plate. For the original study's pipeline: Because the immunoSEQ output held only junctional sequences and lacked quality scores, the filtering could not match the filtering applied to full-length reads. Sequences were annotated with PyIR, a Python wrapper for IgBLAST v1.9, and V/J genes and CDR3 were assigned using IMGT germline references. Reads with weak V/J assignments (E-value above 1e-6), missing CDR3, stop codons, out-of-frame junctions, or ambiguous translated residues were removed. A V3J clonotype was defined by an identical inferred V gene, J gene, and CDR3 amino acid sequence. The percentage overlap between two repertoires was calculated by dividing the number of shared unique clonotypes by the size of the smaller repertoire. Richness of each repertoire was evaluated using RTK rarefaction, the Chao1 estimator, and Recon v2.1 estimates of unobserved clonotypes. Generation probabilities were computed with OLGA for all TCRbeta clonotypes obtained by the gDNA method from several donors. The table comes from immuneACCESS by way of TCRdb, which keeps in-frame sequences with V and J called. Part of the clones is missing from these tables; in studies checked, under half for an unresolved V gene and the rest for unknown reasons. V and J calls plus clone size are reproduced from that table; the DNA served to infer D and trimming. The table for this sample lists 2 million to 3 million clones; 93% of them were counted only once. More than 0.35% of the sample rests with the top ten.

This sequence originates from a man between 18 and 29 years old in good health. Some clones in this sample may be carry-over from other donors' samples. Material: naive CD4+ T cells from PBMCs. Explained via the paper, the cell subset or site label denotes: CD45RA+ positively selected. The rearranged segments are TRBV7-2 and TRBJ2-3; the D gene identity is not certain. The encoded CDR3 is CASTSISTDTQYF. Read as DNA, the sequence is TGTGCCAGCACAAGTATTAGCACAGATACGCAGTATTTT.